This record covers a single T cell receptor (beta chain). From germline, CDR1 is SGHAT and CDR2 FQNNGV. The CDR3 has 15 amino acids. V lost 1 base and J lost 5; bases outside the gene matches: 4. The data belong to a study of early T cells in non-severe SARS-CoV-2 infection. Study-level background: Unpaired chains resulted from sequencing bulk RNA of unsorted whole blood.

Individual cDNA molecules were tagged with unique molecular identifiers. TCRdb re-called the 5' RACE reads through MiXCR, storing one row per CDR3 protein. Altogether 65,000 to 90,000 distinct CDR3 sequences are present, 12% being singletons, with the ten largest covering 4% to 5.5%. This chain links TRBV11-2 with TRBJ2-1; 8 bases agree with TRBD1. The sequence was collected from an adult who was a healthcare worker with PCR-confirmed SARS-CoV-2 infection or an uninfected control (not recorded which). The sequencing input was whole blood. The CDR3 spells CASSLGTGSHNEQFF. The CDR3 bases are TGTGCCAGCAGCTTAGGGACAGGGTCCCACAATGAGCAGTTCTTC.